This TCR beta chain was sequenced during a study of T cells in Graves' hyperthyroidism and ophthalmopathy (dated by TCRdb to about 2019). Looking at the study overall: Peripheral blood was collected at initial diagnosis, before any treatment. To identify distinguishing TCR V-J signatures, a discovery cohort of 100 or so patients was used, comprising 40 to 45 with Graves' ophthalmopathy and around 60 with stable Graves' hyperthyroidism. Prospective prediction of ophthalmopathy was tested in an independent validation cohort consisting of 18 hyperthyroidism patients and around 17 patients who later progressed to ophthalmopathy. The 100 discovery patients were randomly divided into training and test sets at a 7:3 ratio. Thyroid tissue and blood T-cell repertoires from roughly six Graves' hyperthyroidism patients were also compared in the study. Once sampling was done, hyperthyroidism patients were given methimazole at a starting dose of 30 mg daily, whereas ophthalmopathy patients were given high-dose intravenous methylprednisolone. The paper reports TCR Vbeta CDR3 sequencing of more than 120 peripheral blood samples: fewer than 50 ophthalmopathy, approximately 74 hyperthyroidism and around 17 progressor patients.

On this clonotype itself: The antigen it binds to is not known. No per-base quality is available; no much larger clone lies one base away.

Stable Graves' hyperthyroidism was defined as no progression to ophthalmopathy during 18 months of follow-up. Hyperthyroidism patients were newly diagnosed, had a disease duration of under 2 months, and were aged 18 to 65 years. Any patient with an uncontrolled infection, another autoimmune disease, pregnancy or lactation was excluded. Clinical symptoms, serum thyroxine and TRAb, thyroid ultrasound, and orbital computed tomography formed the basis for the diagnoses. Ficoll-Paque density gradient centrifugation was used to isolate PBMCs from approximately 10 ml of fresh peripheral blood. Total RNA was extracted with Trizol reagent, and quality was checked on an Agilent 2100 Bioanalyzer. The CDR3 holds 14 amino acids from the cysteine to the phenylalanine. CDR3 DNA is the only sequence kept; it has 42 bases, read in frame from the first base. V gives up 5 bases and J gives up 6 bases, and the segment between their germline ends measures 16 bases.

Amplification of TCR beta CDR3 regions was carried out from RNA transcripts. For the first round of RT-PCR on the TCR CDR3, the HTBI primer set was used together with the Qiagen OneStep RT-PCR kit. Libraries were constructed in a second round of multiplex PCR, after which size selection and purification were performed. Libraries were sequenced paired-end with 100 bp reads on an Illumina HiSeq2000. The paper's data handling went like this. SOAPnuke was used to process the raw data, throwing out any read that contained adapters or uncalled bases, had a mean Phred below 15, or lacked an exact constant-primer or identifier match. High-quality paired reads were merged with COPE v1.2.5, and unique nucleotide sequences were defined as clonotypes. MiTCR v1.1 was used to align the clonotypes against IMGT TRBV, TRBD and TRBJ reference segments. Only V-J combinations with frequency above 0.0001, covering 99% to 99.2% of repertoires, were analysed. A TCS score was defined as the ratio between F50 (clonal expansion) and ExV (chaos), using BLOSUM62-based TCRdist between CDR3 peptides within each V-J. Welch's t-statistics and random forest reduced roughly 500 V-J features to 10 to 15, which were used in a naive Bayes classifier (R e1071). TCRdb reprocessing: public reads trimmed at Q25 with fastp, clones called with MiXCR, in-frame beta chains kept. Identical CDR3 proteins give one entry, which carries the most common genes and DNA. The V and J calls here are based on TCRdb, not the publication. This sample holds about 520,000 distinct CDR3 sequences; roughly 20% were observed only once. The ten largest clones capture more than 25% of the sample.

Study-wide findings and limitations: Most expanded thyroid clonotypes (frequency above 0.001) were also detected in blood, suggesting blood repertoires may reflect thyroid immune responses. No statistical method was used to set the sample size in advance, and investigators knew the group allocation. In cross-validation, a model built on a 13 V-J signature told ophthalmopathy apart from stable hyperthyroidism with 87.88% sensitivity and roughly 81% specificity, and in testing the same model reached 80%/75%. In validation, the model predicted progression to ophthalmopathy with approximately 71% sensitivity and about 72% specificity, a median of around 6.6 months before onset.

The V and J genes are TRBV12-3 or TRBV12-4 and TRBJ1-1; TRBD1 might be the D gene, on 5 matching bases. This TCR was sampled from a man aged 18 to 35 with Graves' hyperthyroidism. Sequences were obtained from blood. The DNA sequence reads TGTGCCAGCAGTAGAGCGGGGAGAGGGGCTGAAGCTTTCTTT. The encoded protein is CASSRAGRGAEAFF.